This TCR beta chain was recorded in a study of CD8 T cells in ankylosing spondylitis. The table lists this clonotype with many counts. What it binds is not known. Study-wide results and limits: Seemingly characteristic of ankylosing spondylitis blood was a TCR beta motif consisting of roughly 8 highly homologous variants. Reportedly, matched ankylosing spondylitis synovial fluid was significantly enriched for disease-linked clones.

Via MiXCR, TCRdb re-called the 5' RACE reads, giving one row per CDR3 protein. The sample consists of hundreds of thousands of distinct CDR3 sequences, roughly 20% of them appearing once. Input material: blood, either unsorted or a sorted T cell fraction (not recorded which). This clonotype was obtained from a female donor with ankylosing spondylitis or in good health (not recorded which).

CDR3 loop: CASGVTSSYEQYF. DNA for the CDR3: TGTGCCAGCGGGGTGACGAGCTCCTACGAGCAGTACTTC. The V gene is TRBV12-3 or TRBV12-4, the J gene TRBJ2-7; D ambiguous. V shed 8 bases and J shed 0 bases, with 11 bases lying between them. The CDR3 extends over 13 amino acids.